This T cell receptor (beta chain) derives from a study of shared clonotypes between healthy human individuals. TCRdb's table, derived via immunoSEQ multiplex PCR, lists solely in-frame clones and lacks some. The table shows 400,000 to 500,000 clones, with around 79% occurring only once. None of the donors, who were healthy HIV-negative adults, had recently had acute infections or vaccinations. Every one of the donors was a Caucasian adult that lived in Nashville, Tennessee. Comments on this clone: One junction end does not reproduce the germline sequence, and a read error may be involved.

The sample comprised PBMCs. This receptor was taken from a middle-aged woman in good health. Some clones in this sample may be carry-over from other donors' samples.

This CDR3 reads CASRLTPTNEKLVF. Here the CDR3 DNA reads TGTGCCAGCAGACTTACCCCAACTAATGAAAAACTGGTTTTT. The chain uses TRBV27 and TRBJ1-4; D gene ambiguous. CDR1 is MNHEY and CDR2 is SMNVEV in the germline V gene (reference sequence). The CDR3 sequence is 14 residues long.